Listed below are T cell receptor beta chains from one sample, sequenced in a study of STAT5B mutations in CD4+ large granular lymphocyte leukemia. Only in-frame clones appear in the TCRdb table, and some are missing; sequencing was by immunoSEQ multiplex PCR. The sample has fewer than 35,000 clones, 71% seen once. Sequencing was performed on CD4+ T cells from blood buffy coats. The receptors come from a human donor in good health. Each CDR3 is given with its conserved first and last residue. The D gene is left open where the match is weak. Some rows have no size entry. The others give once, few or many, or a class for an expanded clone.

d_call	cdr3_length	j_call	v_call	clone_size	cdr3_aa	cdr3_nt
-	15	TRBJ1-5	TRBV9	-	CASSGLGQQNQPQHF	TGTGCCAGCAGCGGATTAGGACAGCAAAATCAGCCCCAGCATTTT
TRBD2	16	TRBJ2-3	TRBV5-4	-	CASSWGTSGGTDTQYF	TGTGCCAGCAGCTGGGGGACTAGCGGGGGGACAGATACGCAGTATTTT
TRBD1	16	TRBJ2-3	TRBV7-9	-	CASSALWTGSTDTQYF	TGTGCCAGCAGCGCCTTGTGGACAGGGAGCACAGATACGCAGTATTTT
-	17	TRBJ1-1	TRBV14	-	CASSPGTHQREITEAFF	TGTGCCAGCAGTCCTGGGACACACCAAAGGGAGATTACTGAAGCTTTCTTT
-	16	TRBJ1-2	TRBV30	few	CAWSLFSGTAMGGYTF	TGTGCCTGGAGTCTTTTCTCCGGGACCGCGATGGGAGGCTACACCTTC
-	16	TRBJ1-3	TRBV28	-	CASTANGLSSGNTIYF	TGTGCCAGCACCGCGAACGGTTTAAGCTCTGGAAACACCATATATTTT
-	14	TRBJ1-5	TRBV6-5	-	CASSSQTSNQPQHF	TGTGCCAGCAGTTCGCAGACTAGCAATCAGCCCCAGCATTTT
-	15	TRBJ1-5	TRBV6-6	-	CASSSMVFGNQPQHF	TGTGCCAGCAGTTCGATGGTTTTCGGGAATCAGCCCCAGCATTTT
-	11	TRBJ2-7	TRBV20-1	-	CSARGRAEQYF	TGCAGTGCTAGAGGGCGGGCCGAGCAGTACTTC
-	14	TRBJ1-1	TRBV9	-	CASSATIIGAEAFF	TGTGCCAGCAGCGCAACAATTATAGGGGCTGAAGCTTTCTTT
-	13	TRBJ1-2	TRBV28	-	CASSLSGDYGYTF	TGTGCCAGCAGTTTATCGGGGGACTATGGCTACACCTTC
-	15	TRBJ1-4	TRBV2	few	CASSERTAANEKLFF	TGTGCCAGCAGTGAACGGACAGCAGCTAATGAAAAACTGTTTTTT
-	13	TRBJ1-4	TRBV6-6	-	CASSKDGNEKLFF	TGTGCCAGCAGTAAGGACGGGAATGAAAAACTGTTTTTT
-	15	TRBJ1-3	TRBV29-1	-	CSVEPQQGAGNTIYF	TGCAGCGTTGAACCTCAACAAGGGGCTGGAAACACCATATATTTT
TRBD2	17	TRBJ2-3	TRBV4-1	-	CASSPGPSSGRTDTQYF	TGCGCCAGCAGCCCAGGTCCTTCGAGCGGGAGGACAGATACGCAGTATTTT
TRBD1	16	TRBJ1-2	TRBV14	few	CASSQERVTGGYGYTF	TGTGCCAGCAGCCAAGAAAGGGTCACAGGGGGCTATGGCTACACCTTC
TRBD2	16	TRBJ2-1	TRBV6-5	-	CASSLRTSGGASEQFF	TGTGCCAGCAGTTTACGGACTAGCGGGGGGGCAAGTGAGCAGTTCTTC
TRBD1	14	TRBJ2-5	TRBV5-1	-	CASSLQGAGETQYF	TGCGCCAGCAGCTTACAGGGGGCAGGGGAGACCCAGTACTTC
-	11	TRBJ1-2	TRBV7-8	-	CASTPVYGYTF	TGTGCCAGCACCCCGGTTTATGGCTACACCTTC
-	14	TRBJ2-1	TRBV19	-	CARSQGGGPYEQFF	TGTGCCAGGAGCCAGGGGGGGGGCCCCTATGAGCAGTTCTTC
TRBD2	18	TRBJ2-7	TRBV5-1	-	CASSSSSGTSGRTYEQYF	TGCGCCAGCAGCTCAAGCTCCGGGACTAGCGGGAGAACCTACGAGCAGTACTTC
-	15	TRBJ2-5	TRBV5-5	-	CASSSLGRDQETQYF	TGTGCCAGCAGCTCCCTTGGCAGGGACCAAGAGACCCAGTACTTC
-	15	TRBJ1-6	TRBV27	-	CASSLGQSYNSPLHF	TGTGCCAGCAGTCTTGGACAGTCTTATAATTCACCCCTCCACTTT
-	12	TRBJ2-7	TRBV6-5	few	CASRRDNYEQYF	TGTGCCAGCAGAAGGGACAACTACGAGCAGTACTTC
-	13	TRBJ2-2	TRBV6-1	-	CASGRKGTGELFF	TGTGCCAGCGGTCGTAAGGGGACCGGGGAGCTGTTTTTT
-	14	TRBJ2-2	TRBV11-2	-	CASRVSVSGGELFF	TGTGCCAGCAGAGTTAGCGTTTCGGGCGGGGAGCTGTTTTTT
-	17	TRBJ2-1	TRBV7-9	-	CASSSQGGRRSYNEQFF	TGTGCCAGCAGCTCACAAGGAGGGCGCCGCTCCTACAATGAGCAGTTCTTC
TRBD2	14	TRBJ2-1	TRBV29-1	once	CSVRTSGGPNEQFF	TGCAGCGTCCGGACTAGCGGGGGGCCCAATGAGCAGTTCTTC
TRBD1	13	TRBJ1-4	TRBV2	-	CASSEWDSTKLFF	TGTGCCAGCAGTGAGTGGGACAGTACCAAACTGTTTTTT
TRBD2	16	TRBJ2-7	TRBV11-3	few	CASSLDGRGGDYEQYF	TGTGCCAGCAGCTTAGATGGGCGCGGGGGAGACTACGAGCAGTACTTC
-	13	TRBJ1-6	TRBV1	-	CTSSQDRHSPLHF	TGCACCAGCAGCCAAGATAGGCATTCACCCCTCCACTTT
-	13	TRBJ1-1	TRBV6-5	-	CASSSQANTEAFF	TGTGCCAGCAGTTCACAGGCGAACACTGAAGCTTTCTTT
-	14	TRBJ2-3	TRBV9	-	CASSVVGGTDTQYF	TGTGCCAGCAGCGTAGTAGGAGGGACAGATACGCAGTATTTT
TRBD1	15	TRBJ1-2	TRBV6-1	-	CASSVRDRGLNGYTF	TGTGCCAGCAGTGTACGGGACAGGGGGCTGAATGGCTACACCTTC
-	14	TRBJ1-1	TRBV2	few	CASSELRSGTEAFF	TGTGCCAGCAGTGAATTGAGGTCTGGGACTGAAGCTTTCTTT
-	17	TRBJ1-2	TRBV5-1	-	CASSWTSSETGNYGYTF	TGCGCCAGCAGCTGGACTTCGAGTGAGACAGGCAACTATGGCTACACCTTC
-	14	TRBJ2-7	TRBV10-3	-	CAISEEGNPYEQYF	TGTGCCATCAGTGAGGAGGGAAACCCCTACGAGCAGTACTTC
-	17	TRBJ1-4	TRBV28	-	CASSLLTRAATNEKLFF	TGTGCCAGCAGCCTATTGACCAGGGCTGCAACTAATGAAAAACTGTTTTTT
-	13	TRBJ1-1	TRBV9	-	CASSLYMGTEAFF	TGTGCCAGCAGCCTCTACATGGGCACTGAAGCTTTCTTT
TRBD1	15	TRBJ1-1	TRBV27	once	CASSRRQGKGPEAFF	TGTGCCAGCAGCCGCCGACAGGGAAAGGGGCCTGAAGCTTTCTTT
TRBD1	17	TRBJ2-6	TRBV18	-	CASSPTGQYSGANVLTF	TGTGCCAGCTCACCGACGGGACAGTACTCTGGGGCCAACGTCCTGACTTTC
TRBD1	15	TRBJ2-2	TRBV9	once	CASSLDRTNTGELFF	TGTGCCAGCAGCTTGGACAGGACAAACACCGGGGAGCTGTTTTTT
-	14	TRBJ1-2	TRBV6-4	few	CASSAATGLDGYTF	TGTGCCAGCAGTGCCGCGACAGGTTTGGATGGCTACACCTTC
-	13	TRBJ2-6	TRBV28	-	CATGEAGANVLTF	TGTGCCACCGGGGAGGCTGGGGCCAACGTCCTGACTTTC
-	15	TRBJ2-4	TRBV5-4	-	CASSSAFRDLNIQYF	TGTGCCAGCAGCTCAGCCTTCCGGGACCTAAACATTCAGTACTTC
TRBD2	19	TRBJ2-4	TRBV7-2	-	CASSLLGLAGVIAKNIQYF	TGTGCCAGCAGCTTATTGGGACTAGCGGGGGTAATAGCCAAAAACATTCAGTACTTC
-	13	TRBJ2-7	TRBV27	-	CASSLVGPYEQYF	TGTGCCAGCAGTTTAGTGGGTCCCTACGAGCAGTACTTC
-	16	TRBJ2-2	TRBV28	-	CASSLYRGLGTGELFF	TGTGCCAGCAGTTTATACCGGGGGTTGGGCACCGGGGAGCTGTTTTTT
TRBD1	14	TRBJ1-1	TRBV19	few	CASSIQGVGTEAFF	TGTGCCAGTAGTATACAGGGGGTAGGGACTGAAGCTTTCTTT
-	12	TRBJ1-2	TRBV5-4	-	CASSFGWRGYTF	TGTGCCAGCAGCTTCGGATGGCGTGGCTACACCTTC
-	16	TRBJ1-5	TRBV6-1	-	CASSEAGQEVNQPQHF	TGTGCCAGCAGTGAAGCAGGGCAGGAGGTAAATCAGCCCCAGCATTTT
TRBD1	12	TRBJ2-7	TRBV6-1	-	CASSETGNRQYF	TGTGCCAGCAGCGAGACAGGGAACCGGCAGTACTTC
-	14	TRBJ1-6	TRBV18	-	CASSPGGSGSPLHF	TGTGCCAGCTCACCCGGGGGGTCAGGATCACCCCTCCACTTT
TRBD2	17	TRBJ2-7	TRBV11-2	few	CASSLIAGATISYEQYF	TGTGCCAGCAGCCTGATAGCGGGGGCGACGATTTCCTACGAGCAGTACTTC
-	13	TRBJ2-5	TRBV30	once	CAWSGPPRETQYF	TGTGCCTGGAGCGGTCCACCCAGAGAGACCCAGTACTTC
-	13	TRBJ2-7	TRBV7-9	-	CASSPDSSYEQYF	TGTGCCAGCAGCCCGGACAGTTCCTACGAGCAGTACTTC
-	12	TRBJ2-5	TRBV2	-	CASLGYQETQYF	TGTGCCAGCCTAGGCTACCAAGAGACCCAGTACTTC
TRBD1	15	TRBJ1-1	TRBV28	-	CASSSPTGGFTEAFF	TGTGCCAGCAGTTCGCCAACAGGGGGGTTCACTGAAGCTTTCTTT
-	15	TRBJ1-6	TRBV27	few	CASSSGSFRNSPLHF	TGTGCCAGCAGTTCGGGGTCCTTTAGGAATTCACCCCTCCACTTT
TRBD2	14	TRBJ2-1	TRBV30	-	CAWRSGGAGFEQFF	TGTGCCTGGAGAAGCGGGGGGGCGGGGTTTGAGCAGTTCTTC